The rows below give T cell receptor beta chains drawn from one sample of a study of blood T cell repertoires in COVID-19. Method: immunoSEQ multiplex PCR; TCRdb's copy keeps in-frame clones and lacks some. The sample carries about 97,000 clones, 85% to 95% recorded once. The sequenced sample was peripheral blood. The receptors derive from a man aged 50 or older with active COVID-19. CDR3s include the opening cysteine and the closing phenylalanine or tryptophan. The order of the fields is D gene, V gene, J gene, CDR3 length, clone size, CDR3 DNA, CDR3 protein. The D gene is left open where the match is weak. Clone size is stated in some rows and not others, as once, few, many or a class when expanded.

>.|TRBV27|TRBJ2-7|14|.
TGTGCCAGTTCTAGCGTGGTGAATTCCTACGAGCAGTACTTC
CASSSVVNSYEQYF
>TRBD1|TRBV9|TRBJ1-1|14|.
TGTGCCAGCGGATTGGGACAGCTGAACACTGAAGCTTTCTTT
CASGLGQLNTEAFF
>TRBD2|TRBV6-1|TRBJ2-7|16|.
TGTGCCAGCAGTGAAGTCCCGGCTAGCGGGAGCGGCGAGCAGTACTTC
CASSEVPASGSGEQYF
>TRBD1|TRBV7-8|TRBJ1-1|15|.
TGTGCCAGCAGCTTAGCCGGGACAGACATGACTGAAGCTTTCTTT
CASSLAGTDMTEAFF
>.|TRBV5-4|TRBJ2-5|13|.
TGTGCCAGCAACATTGACAGCCAAGAGACCCAGTACTTC
CASNIDSQETQYF
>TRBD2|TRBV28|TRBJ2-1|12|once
TGTGCCAGCAGGGCGTCGCGGGAGGAACAATTCTTC
CASRASREEQFF
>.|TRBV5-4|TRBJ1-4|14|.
TGTGCCAGCAGCTTGGCAGGAAACAATGAAAAACTGTTTTTT
CASSLAGNNEKLFF
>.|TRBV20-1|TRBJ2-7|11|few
TGCAGTGCTAGAGATCAAATGGAGCAGTACTTC
CSARDQMEQYF
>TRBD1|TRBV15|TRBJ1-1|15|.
TGTGCCACCAGCAGAGGAGGGGGCGATTACGCTGAAGCTTTCTTT
CATSRGGGDYAEAFF
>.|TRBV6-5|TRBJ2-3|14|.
TGTGCCAGCAGTTTTGTGAGCCCTCCAGATACGCAGTATTTT
CASSFVSPPDTQYF
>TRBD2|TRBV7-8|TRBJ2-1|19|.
TGTGCCAGCAGCGGGGGACGGGAGCGGGAGACTTTAGGATACAATGAGCAGTTCTTC
CASSGGRERETLGYNEQFF
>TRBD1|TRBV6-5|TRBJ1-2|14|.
TGTGCCAGCAGTTACGGACAGGGGGACTATGGCTACACCTTC
CASSYGQGDYGYTF
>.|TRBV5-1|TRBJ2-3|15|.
TGCGCCAGCAGCCGAGACTCGGGGGAAACAGATACGCAGTATTTT
CASSRDSGETDTQYF
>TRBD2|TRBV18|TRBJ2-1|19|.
TGTGCCAGCTCACCAGAAAGTCTTAGCGGGAGAAGGACCTACAATGAGCAGTTCTTC
CASSPESLSGRRTYNEQFF
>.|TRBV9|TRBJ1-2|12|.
TGTGCCAGCAGCCCTGGGGCCTATGGCTACACCTTC
CASSPGAYGYTF
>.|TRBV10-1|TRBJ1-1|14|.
TGCGCCAGCAGTGAGGGGGACTCCGGTCGGCAAGCTTTCTTT
CASSEGDSGRQAFF
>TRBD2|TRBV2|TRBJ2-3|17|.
TGTGCCAGCATTCCCGGGACTATCCAACCTAGCACAGATACGCAGTATTTT
CASIPGTIQPSTDTQYF
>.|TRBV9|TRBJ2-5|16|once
TGTGCCAGCAGCGTAGGAGGCAGGGATGGGCGAGAGACCCAGTACTTC
CASSVGGRDGRETQYF
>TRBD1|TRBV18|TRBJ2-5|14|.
TGTGCCAGCTCCCCCGGGACAGGGCGTGAGACCCAGTACTTC
CASSPGTGRETQYF
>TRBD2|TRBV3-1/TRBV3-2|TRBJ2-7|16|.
TGTGCCAGCAGCCAAGGACTAGCGGGAGGGGGTTACGAGCAGTACTTC
CASSQGLAGGGYEQYF
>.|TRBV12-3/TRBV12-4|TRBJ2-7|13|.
TGTGCCAGCAGTTTAGGGCGGGTTTACGAGCAGTACTTC
CASSLGRVYEQYF
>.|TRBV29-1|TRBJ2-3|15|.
TGCAGCGTAGGTCAAGGGGCGGCGGACACAGATACGCAGTATTTT
CSVGQGAADTDTQYF
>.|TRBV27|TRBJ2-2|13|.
TGTGCCAGCAGAATTGGACAGAACAGGGAGCTGTTTTTT
CASRIGQNRELFF
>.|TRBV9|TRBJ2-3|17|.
TGTGCCAGCAGCGTAGATCGACAGGGACTCGACACAGATACGCAGTATTTT
CASSVDRQGLDTDTQYF
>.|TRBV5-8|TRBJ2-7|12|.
TGTGCCAGCAGCTTGTTTGGGCGGGGAGAGTACTTC
CASSLFGRGEYF
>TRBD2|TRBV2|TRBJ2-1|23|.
TGTGCCAGCAGTGAAGCCGCTTCTTTCTCGGATCGCCAAGGACTAGTGTTGGGTAATGAGCAGTTCTTC
CASSEAASFSDRQGLVLGNEQFF
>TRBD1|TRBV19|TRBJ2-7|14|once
TGTGCCAGTAGAGGGACAGGGGACGCCTACGAGCAGTACTTC
CASRGTGDAYEQYF